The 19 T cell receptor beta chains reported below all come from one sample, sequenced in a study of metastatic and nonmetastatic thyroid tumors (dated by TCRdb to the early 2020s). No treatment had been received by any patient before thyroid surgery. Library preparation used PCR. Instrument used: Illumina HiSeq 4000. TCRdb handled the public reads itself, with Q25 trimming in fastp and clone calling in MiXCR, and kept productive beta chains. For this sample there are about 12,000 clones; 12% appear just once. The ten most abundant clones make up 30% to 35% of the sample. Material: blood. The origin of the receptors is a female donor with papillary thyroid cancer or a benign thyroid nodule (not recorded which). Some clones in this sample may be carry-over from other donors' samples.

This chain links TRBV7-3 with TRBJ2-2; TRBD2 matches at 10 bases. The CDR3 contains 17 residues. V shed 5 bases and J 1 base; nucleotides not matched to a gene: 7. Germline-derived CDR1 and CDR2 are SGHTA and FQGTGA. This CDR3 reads CASSRSGGAVNTGELFF. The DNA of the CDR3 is TGTGCCAGCAGCAGGAGCGGGGGGGCCGTGAACACCGGGGAGCTGTTTTTT.

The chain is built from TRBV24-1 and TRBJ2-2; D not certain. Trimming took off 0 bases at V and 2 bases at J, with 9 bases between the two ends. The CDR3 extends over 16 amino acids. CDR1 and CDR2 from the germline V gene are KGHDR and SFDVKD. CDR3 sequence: CATSDLNSGNTGELFF. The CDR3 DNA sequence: TGTGCCACCAGTGATTTGAACAGTGGAAACACCGGGGAGCTGTTTTTT.

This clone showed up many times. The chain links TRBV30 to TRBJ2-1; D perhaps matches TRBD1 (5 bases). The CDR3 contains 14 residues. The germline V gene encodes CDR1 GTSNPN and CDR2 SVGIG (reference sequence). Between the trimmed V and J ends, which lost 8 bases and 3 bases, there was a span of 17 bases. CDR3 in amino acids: CALEADTNYNEQFF. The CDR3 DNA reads TGTGCCCTTGAGGCGGACACTAACTACAATGAGCAGTTCTTC.

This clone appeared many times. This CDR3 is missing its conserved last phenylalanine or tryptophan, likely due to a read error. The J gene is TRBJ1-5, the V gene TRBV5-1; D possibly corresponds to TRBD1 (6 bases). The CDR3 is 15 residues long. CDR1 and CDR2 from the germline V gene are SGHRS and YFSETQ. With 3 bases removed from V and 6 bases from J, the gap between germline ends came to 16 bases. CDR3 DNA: TGCGCCAGCAGCTCCACGGACAGAAGGACTCAGCCCCAGCATCTT. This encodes CASSSTDRRTQPQHL.

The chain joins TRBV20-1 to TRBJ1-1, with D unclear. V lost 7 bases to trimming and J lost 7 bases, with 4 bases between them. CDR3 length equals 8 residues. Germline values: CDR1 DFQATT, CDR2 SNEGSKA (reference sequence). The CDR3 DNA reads TGCAGTGTGAGTGAAGCTTTCTTT. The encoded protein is CSVSEAFF.

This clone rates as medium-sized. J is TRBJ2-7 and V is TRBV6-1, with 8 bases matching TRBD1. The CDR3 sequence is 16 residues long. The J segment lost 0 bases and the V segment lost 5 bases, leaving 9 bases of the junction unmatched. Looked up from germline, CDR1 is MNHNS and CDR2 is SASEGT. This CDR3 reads CASSQSVDRASYEQYF. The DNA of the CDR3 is TGTGCCAGCAGTCAGTCGGTGGACAGGGCCTCCTACGAGCAGTACTTC.

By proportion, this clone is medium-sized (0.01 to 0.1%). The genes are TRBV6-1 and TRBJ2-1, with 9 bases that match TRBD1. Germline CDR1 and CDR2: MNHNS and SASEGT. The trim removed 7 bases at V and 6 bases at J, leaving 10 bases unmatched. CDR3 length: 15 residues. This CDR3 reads CASNTGQGFINEQFF. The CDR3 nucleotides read TGTGCCAGCAACACAGGACAGGGGTTCATCAATGAGCAGTTCTTC.

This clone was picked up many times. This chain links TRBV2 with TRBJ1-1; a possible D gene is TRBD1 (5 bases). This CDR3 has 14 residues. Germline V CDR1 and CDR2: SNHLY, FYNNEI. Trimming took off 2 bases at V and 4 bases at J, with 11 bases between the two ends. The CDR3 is CASSEMIRGTEAFF. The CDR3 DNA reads TGTGCCAGCAGTGAAATGATAAGGGGCACTGAAGCTTTCTTT. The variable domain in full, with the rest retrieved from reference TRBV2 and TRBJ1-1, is EPEVTQTPSHQVTQMGQEVILRCVPISNHLYFYWYRQILGQKVEFLVSFYNNEISEKSEIFDDQFSVERPDGSNFTLKIRSTKLEDSAMYFCASSEMIRGTEAFFGQGTRLTVV.

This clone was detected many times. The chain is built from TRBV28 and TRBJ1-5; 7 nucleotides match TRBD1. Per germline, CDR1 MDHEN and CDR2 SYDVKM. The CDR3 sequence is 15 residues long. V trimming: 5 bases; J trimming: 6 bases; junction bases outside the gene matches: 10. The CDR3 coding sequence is TGTGCCAGCAGTCCCATCAGGGGGAGGATTCAGCCCCAGCATTTT. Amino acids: CASSPIRGRIQPQHF.

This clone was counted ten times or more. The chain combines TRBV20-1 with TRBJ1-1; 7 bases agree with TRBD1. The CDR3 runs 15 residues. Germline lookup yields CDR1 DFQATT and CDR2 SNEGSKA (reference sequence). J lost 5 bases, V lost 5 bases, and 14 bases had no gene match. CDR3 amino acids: CSAGSSKGAGTEAFF. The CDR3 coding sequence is TGCAGTGCTGGCTCATCGAAGGGGGCGGGGACTGAAGCTTTCTTT.

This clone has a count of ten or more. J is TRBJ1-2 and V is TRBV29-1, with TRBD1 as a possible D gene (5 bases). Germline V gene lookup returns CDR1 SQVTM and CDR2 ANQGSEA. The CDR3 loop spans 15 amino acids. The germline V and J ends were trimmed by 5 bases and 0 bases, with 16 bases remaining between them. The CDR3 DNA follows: TGCAGCGTTCCCTTCTCCAGGGAGACTAACTATGGCTACACCTTC. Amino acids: CSVPFSRETNYGYTF.

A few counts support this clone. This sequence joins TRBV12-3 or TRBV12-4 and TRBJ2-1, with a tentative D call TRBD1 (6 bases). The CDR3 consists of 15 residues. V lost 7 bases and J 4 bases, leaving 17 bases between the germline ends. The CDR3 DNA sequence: TGTGCCAGCACCAAAAGAGGGGGACGGTACAATGAGCAGTTCTTC. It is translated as CASTKRGGRYNEQFF.

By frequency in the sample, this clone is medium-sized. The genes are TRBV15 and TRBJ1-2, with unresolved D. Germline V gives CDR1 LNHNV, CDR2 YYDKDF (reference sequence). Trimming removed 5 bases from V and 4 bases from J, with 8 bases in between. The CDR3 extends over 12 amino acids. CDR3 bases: TGTGCCACCAGCGCGGGCGTCTATGGCTACACCTTC. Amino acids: CATSAGVYGYTF.

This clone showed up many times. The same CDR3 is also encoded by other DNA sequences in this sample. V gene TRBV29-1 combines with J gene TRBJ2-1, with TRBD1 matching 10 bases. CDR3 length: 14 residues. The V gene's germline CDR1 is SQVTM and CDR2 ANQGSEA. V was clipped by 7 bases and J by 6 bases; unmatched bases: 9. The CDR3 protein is CSGDRGGGGNEQFF. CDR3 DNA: TGCAGCGGGGACAGGGGAGGAGGTGGCAATGAGCAGTTCTTC.

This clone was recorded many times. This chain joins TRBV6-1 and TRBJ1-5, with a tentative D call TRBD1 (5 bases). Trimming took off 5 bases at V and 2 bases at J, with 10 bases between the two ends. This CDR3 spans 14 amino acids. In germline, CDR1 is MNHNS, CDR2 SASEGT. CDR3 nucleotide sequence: TGTGCCAGCAGTCGGGACGGAGGCAATCAGCCCCAGCATTTT. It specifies CASSRDGGNQPQHF.

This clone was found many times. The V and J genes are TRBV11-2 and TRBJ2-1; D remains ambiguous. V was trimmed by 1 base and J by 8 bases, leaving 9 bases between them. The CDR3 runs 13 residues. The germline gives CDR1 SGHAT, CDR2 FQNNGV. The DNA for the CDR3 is TGTGCCAGCAGCTTAGCCCAATACGATGAGCAGTTCTTC. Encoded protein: CASSLAQYDEQFF.

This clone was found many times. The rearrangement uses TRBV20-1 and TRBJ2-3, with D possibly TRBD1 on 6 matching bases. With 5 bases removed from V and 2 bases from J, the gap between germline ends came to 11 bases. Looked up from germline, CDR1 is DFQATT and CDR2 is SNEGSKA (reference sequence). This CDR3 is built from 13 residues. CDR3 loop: CSADQGFTDTQYF. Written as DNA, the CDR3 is TGCAGTGCTGATCAGGGGTTCACAGATACGCAGTATTTT.

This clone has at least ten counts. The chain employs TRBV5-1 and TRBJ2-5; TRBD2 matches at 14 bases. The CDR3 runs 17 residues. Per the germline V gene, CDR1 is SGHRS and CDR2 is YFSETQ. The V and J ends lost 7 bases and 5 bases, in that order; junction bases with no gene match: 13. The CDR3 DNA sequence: TGCGCCAGCCGCACCGGGACTAGCGGGGGCCGGGGGGAGACCCAGTACTTC. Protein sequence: CASRTGTSGGRGETQYF.

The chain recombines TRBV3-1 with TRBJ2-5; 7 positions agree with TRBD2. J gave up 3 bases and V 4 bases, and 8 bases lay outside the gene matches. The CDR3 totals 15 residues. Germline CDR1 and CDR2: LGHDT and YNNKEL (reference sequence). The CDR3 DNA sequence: TGTGCCAGCAGCCCCTGGACGGGGGGAGAAGAGACCCAGTACTTC. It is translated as CASSPWTGGEETQYF.